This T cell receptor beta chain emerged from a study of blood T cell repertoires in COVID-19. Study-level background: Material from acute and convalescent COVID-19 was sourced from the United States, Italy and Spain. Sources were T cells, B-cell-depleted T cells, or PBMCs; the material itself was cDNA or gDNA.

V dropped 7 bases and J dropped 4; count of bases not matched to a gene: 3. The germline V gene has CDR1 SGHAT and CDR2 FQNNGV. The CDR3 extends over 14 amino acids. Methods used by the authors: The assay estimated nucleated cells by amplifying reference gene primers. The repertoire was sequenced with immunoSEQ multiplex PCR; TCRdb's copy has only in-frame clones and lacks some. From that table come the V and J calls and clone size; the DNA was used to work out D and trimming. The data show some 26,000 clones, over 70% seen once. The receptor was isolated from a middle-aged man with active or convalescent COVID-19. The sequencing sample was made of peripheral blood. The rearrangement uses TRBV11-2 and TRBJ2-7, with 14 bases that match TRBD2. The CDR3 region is CASTGTSGRYEQYF. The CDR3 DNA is TGTGCCAGCACCGGGACTAGCGGGAGATACGAGCAGTACTTC.